These 17 T cell receptor beta chains were sequenced from one sample in a study of CXCR3-negative and CXCR3-positive naive CD8 T cells (dated by TCRdb to the late 2010s). Overall results and qualifications from the work: TRB CDR3s from CXCR3-positive naive cells showed higher hydrophobicity (lower Kidera factor 4), lower energy, and higher strength and volume indices than CXCR3-negative naive cells.

Sequencing relied on a NextSeq 550. The Human TCR Profiling Kit (MiLaboratory) was used to make UMI-labeled 5' RACE TRB cDNA libraries. Reprocessed by TCRdb, the reads give a single entry per CDR3 protein sequence, without DNA. This sample's table has entries for some 60,000 distinct CDR3 sequences. Together, the top ten hold about 0.57% of the sample. These receptors have no known antigen. What was sequenced was naive CXCR3+ CD8+ T cells from blood. In the paper's terms, the cell subset or site label means: CD45RO-CCR7+CD27+CD95- naive CD8+ T cells expressing CXCR3 (TNR3+). The receptors come from a human donor in good health. Some clones in this sample may be carry-over from other donors' samples.

The CDR3 sequence is CASSLGTASYEQYF. The rearrangement uses TRBV5-1 and TRBJ2-7. The CDR3 runs 14 residues. Germline assignment: CDR1 SGHRS and CDR2 YFSETQ.

This chain uses TRBV3-1 with TRBJ1-6; TCRdb returns TRBD1, unconfirmable since there is no DNA. The length of the CDR3 is 17 residues. Germline-derived CDR1 and CDR2 are LGHDT and YNNKEL (reference sequence). CDR3: CASSRAGRSSYNSPLHF.

The chain joins TRBV28 to TRBJ2-2; TCRdb's D gene call, TRBD1, goes unchecked for lack of DNA. The CDR3 is 15 residues long. Germline assignment: CDR1 MDHEN and CDR2 SYDVKM. The CDR3 loop is CASQSSGGMGGELFF.

This chain uses TRBV4-3 with TRBJ2-5; without DNA, the TCRdb call of TRBD2 cannot be checked. The CDR3 covers 16 residues. Looked up from germline, CDR1 is LGHNA and CDR2 is YSLEER. The CDR3 region is CASSQDSARVGETQYF.

The CDR3 loop reads CSVRQGFTYEQYF. The chain is built from TRBV29-1 and TRBJ2-7; the D call of TRBD1 rests on TCRdb alone, since no DNA is present to check it. CDR3 length equals 13 residues. CDR1 and CDR2 from the germline V gene are SQVTM and ANQGSEA.

The rearrangement links TRBV4-1 to TRBJ2-6. Germline V gene lookup returns CDR1 MGHRA and CDR2 YSYEKL. This CDR3 comprises 16 residues. The CDR3 spells CASSQTQGSGANVLTF.

The CDR3 here is CASRPQEIVETQYF. V and J are TRBV28 and TRBJ2-5; with no DNA, the TCRdb D assignment of TRBD1 cannot be verified. The CDR3 runs to 14 residues. Looked up from germline, CDR1 is MDHEN and CDR2 is SYDVKM.

This CDR3 is CSVGGRVIQGLHYGYTF. The chain joins TRBV29-1 to TRBJ1-2. CDR3 size: 17 residues. Germline CDR1 and CDR2: SQVTM and ANQGSEA.

The chain combines TRBV7-8 with TRBJ2-1. CDR1 and CDR2 (germline): SGHVS, FQNEAQ. CDR3 size: 13 residues. The CDR3 protein is CASSRLVHHEQFF.

V gene TRBV12-3 or TRBV12-4 combines with J gene TRBJ1-2; TCRdb's D call of TRBD1 is untestable without DNA. CDR3 length: 16 amino acids. The CDR3 spells CASSLDRQGFPYGYTF.

The rearrangement joins TRBV7-6 to TRBJ1-2; TCRdb reports TRBD1, a call that lacks DNA to check it against. This CDR3 has 16 residues. Germline CDR1 SGHVS, CDR2 FNYEAQ. This CDR3 is CASSLATGSTNYGYTF.

CDR3 sequence reads: CASSTGTSGYNEQFF. The chain recombines TRBV13 with TRBJ2-1; the TRBD2 assignment by TCRdb is unverifiable without DNA. CDR1 is PRHDT, CDR2 FYEKMQ, per germline (reference sequence). The CDR3 sequence is 15 residues long.

J is TRBJ2-2 and V is TRBV29-1. CDR1 and CDR2 from the germline V gene are SQVTM and ANQGSEA. The CDR3 runs to 14 residues. The CDR3 protein is CSVESTRMVGELFF.

The gene calls are TRBV25-1 and TRBJ1-5. This CDR3 spans 16 amino acids. Germline V gene lookup returns CDR1 MGHDK and CDR2 SYGVNS. CDR3 residues: CASSTTTGTSHQPQHF.

The chain links TRBV29-1 to TRBJ2-3; there is no DNA to check the TCRdb D call of TRBD1. CDR1 is SQVTM and CDR2 is ANQGSEA in the germline V gene. The CDR3 covers 15 residues. The CDR3 sequence: CSPSVGEAGGDTQYF.

Here the CDR3 reads CASSEGFTDTQYF. The J gene is TRBJ2-3, the V gene TRBV10-1; lacking DNA, the TRBD1 call made by TCRdb goes unchecked. CDR1 is WNHNN, CDR2 SYGVQD, per germline (reference sequence). CDR3 size: 13 residues.

The chain carries TRBV20-1 and TRBJ2-1; TCRdb returns TRBD2, unconfirmable since there is no DNA. This CDR3 has 15 amino acids. The germline CDR1 and CDR2 sequences are DFQATT and SNEGSKA (reference sequence). The CDR3 is CSATPGTSEVNEQFF.